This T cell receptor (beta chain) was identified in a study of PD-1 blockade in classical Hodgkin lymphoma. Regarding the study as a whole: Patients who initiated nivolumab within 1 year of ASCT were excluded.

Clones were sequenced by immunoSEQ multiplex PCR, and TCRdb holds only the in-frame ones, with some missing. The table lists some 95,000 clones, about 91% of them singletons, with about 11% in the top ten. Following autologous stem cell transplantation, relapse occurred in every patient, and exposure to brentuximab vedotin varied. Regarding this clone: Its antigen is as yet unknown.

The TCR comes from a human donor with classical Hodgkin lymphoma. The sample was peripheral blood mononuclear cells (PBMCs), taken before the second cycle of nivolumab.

Here the CDR3 DNA reads TGCGCCAGCAGCCTCGGGACGATCCAGTACTTC. It codes for CASSLGTIQYF. The V call is TRBV4-1, the J call TRBJ2-5; D tentatively reads TRBD1 or TRBD2 (5 bases each). V was cut by 4 bases and J by 10 bases, with 10 bases left in between. Germline values: CDR1 MGHRA, CDR2 YSYEKL. CDR3 size: 11 residues.